A selection of T cell receptor beta chains follows, all from one sample in a study of cytomegalovirus exposure and HLA in healthy donors. Profiled with immunoSEQ multiplex PCR; TCRdb holds only in-frame clones, not every one. The table lists approximately 150,000 clones, 75% of them singletons. The material sequenced was PBMCs. These receptors were obtained from a man aged 18 to 30 in good health and CMV-seropositive. CDR3s include the opening cysteine and the closing phenylalanine or tryptophan. A D gene is named only where the DNA matches it firmly. The size entry is marked missing in some rows and otherwise reads once, few, many or a size class.

D	J	size	V	CDR3	DNA
TRBD2	TRBJ2-7	NA	TRBV4-2	CASSQGVQRELDEQYF	TGTGCCAGCAGCCAAGGGGTGCAGCGGGAGTTAGACGAGCAGTACTTC
TRBD2	TRBJ2-1	NA	TRBV27	CASSSFLAGVHNEQFF	TGTGCCAGCAGTTCCTTCCTAGCGGGAGTCCACAATGAGCAGTTCTTC
NA	TRBJ2-2	NA	TRBV27	CASSTSPNTGELFF	TGTGCCAGCAGTACATCCCCGAACACCGGGGAGCTGTTTTTT
TRBD2	TRBJ2-1	NA	TRBV5-6	CASSLRGREINEQFF	TGTGCCAGCAGCTTGCGCGGGAGGGAAATCAATGAGCAGTTCTTC
TRBD2	TRBJ2-3	once	TRBV9	CASSNPKTSGYTDTQYF	TGTGCCAGCAGCAACCCCAAGACTAGCGGTTACACAGATACGCAGTATTTT
NA	TRBJ2-3	NA	TRBV2	CARRVSDTQYF	TGTGCCAGACGGGTTTCAGATACGCAGTATTTT
TRBD1	TRBJ2-3	NA	TRBV15	CATSRRTGGGTDTQYF	TGTGCCACCAGCCGACGGACAGGGGGAGGGACAGATACGCAGTATTTT
TRBD2	TRBJ2-1	NA	TRBV10-2	CASSERTSGSNEQFF	TGCGCCAGCAGTGAAAGAACTAGCGGGAGTAATGAGCAGTTCTTC
TRBD1	TRBJ1-4	NA	TRBV7-9	CSSSFQGADEKLFF	TGTTCCAGCAGCTTCCAGGGGGCCGATGAAAAACTGTTTTTT
NA	TRBJ1-4	NA	TRBV30	CAWRKTGSTNEKLFF	TGTGCCTGGAGAAAGACGGGGTCAACTAATGAAAAACTGTTTTTT
TRBD1	TRBJ2-7	few	TRBV5-1	CASSLGGTATYEQYF	TGCGCCAGCAGCTTGGGGGGGACAGCCACCTACGAGCAGTACTTC
NA	TRBJ2-2	NA	TRBV5-1	CASSLRTLGKNTGELFF	TGCGCCAGCAGCCTTAGGACTCTCGGGAAGAACACCGGGGAGCTGTTTTTT
TRBD2	TRBJ2-2	once	TRBV10-2	CASSRRDYNFGELFF	TGCGCCAGCAGTAGGAGGGACTATAACTTCGGGGAGCTGTTTTTT
NA	TRBJ1-2	NA	TRBV7-9	CASSLREGKEGYTF	TGTGCCAGCAGCTTAAGGGAGGGGAAGGAGGGCTACACCTTC
TRBD2	TRBJ2-1	NA	TRBV11-2	CASSLISGRNNEQFF	TGTGCCAGCAGCTTAATCAGCGGGAGGAACAATGAGCAGTTCTTC